Given below is one T cell receptor beta chain in context. Its cognate antigen is unknown. This entry belongs to a study of T cells after yellow fever vaccination. Whole-study results and caveats: Among primary-vaccination clones, most reappeared after the booster, at roughly 95% for CD4 and around 90% for CD8.

Making TCR cDNA involved 5'RACE template switching, which added UMIs and a universal primer site. TCRdb ran MiXCR on the 5' RACE reads and lists one entry per CDR3 protein. This sample has under 550,000 distinct CDR3 sequences, with around a fifth found just once. Trimming removed 1 base at V and 3 bases at J, with 10 bases between. CDR1 and CDR2 (germline): DFQATT, SNEGSKA (reference sequence). The CDR3 is made up of 13 amino acids. The material was PBMCs, obtained less than 25 days after the first yellow fever vaccination. The source of this sequence is a young man who received the YFV17D yellow fever vaccine. This sequence joins TRBV20-1 and TRBJ2-7; possible D gene TRBD2, 5 bases. The CDR3 nucleotides read TGCAGTGCTAGAGGGGAACGGGACTACGAGCAGTACTTC. Translating it yields CSARGERDYEQYF.